The sequence of this T cell receptor beta chain was determined in a study of cytotoxic CD8 clonotypes in ibrutinib-treated CLL. TCRdb's copy holds only in-frame clones and misses some; the assay was immunoSEQ multiplex PCR. The sample has some 19,000 clones, over 75% seen once. The source was PBMCs, collected before ibrutinib treatment. This TCR was recovered from a human donor with chronic lymphocytic leukemia.

The CDR3 DNA follows: TGTGCCAGCCGACCTCGACAGGGTTCGAATCAGCCCCAGCATTTT. Protein: CASRPRQGSNQPQHF. The chain couples TRBV6-5 to TRBJ1-5; 7 nucleotides agree with TRBD1. Per the germline V gene, CDR1 is MNHEY and CDR2 is SVGAGI. This CDR3 spans 15 amino acids. V trimming: 8 bases; J trimming: 4 bases; junction bases outside the gene matches: 11.